These 26 T cell receptor delta chains share one sample of origin, sequenced in a study of γδ T cells in repeated Plasmodium falciparum infection. TCRdb ran CATT on the multiplex PCR reads. Of 93,000 or so delta-chain clones listed, 0.95% to 1% are singletons. Vgamma9/Vdelta2+ and Vdelta2-negative gammadelta T cells were flow-sorted from PBMC for bulk sequencing. The source material was gamma-delta T cells from blood. The source of these receptors is a pool of human donors (malaria-infected and uninfected, not separated).

As regards this clone: The amino acid sequence in TCRdb belongs to a much larger clone and departs from this DNA's translation at residue 12, likely a sequencing read error; the sequence shown is translated from the DNA. The V and J genes are TRDV2 and TRDJ1; 9 positions match TRDD3. TCRdb is silent on the J gene; assignment here came from matching the DNA to germline. The CDR3 length is 16 residues. CDR1 and CDR2 (germline): GEAIGNYY, EKD. DNA for the CDR3: TGTGCCTGTCGAAGTACTGGGGGACCAAGAACCGGTAAACTCATCTTT. Its protein is CACRSTGGPRTGKLIF.

This clone was detected once. The chain joins TRDV2 to TRDJ1, with TRDD3 matching over 11 bases. No J gene was available from TCRdb, and it was assigned here by a germline match of the DNA. The CDR3 length is 18 residues. Trimming cost V 3 bases and J 2 bases; bases outside gene matches: 13. Germline loops: CDR1 GEAIGNYY, CDR2 EKD. CDR3 amino acids: CACDAIGGYEEGTDKLIF. In DNA, the CDR3 is TGTGCCTGTGACGCCATTGGGGGATACGAGGAAGGAACCGATAAACTCATCTTT.

This clone has a handful of counts. The TCRdb protein, from a much larger clone, departs from this DNA's translation at residue 3, likely by read error; the protein shown derives from the DNA. The CDR3 is CASDLPTGGLTGTDKLIF. The CDR3 nucleotides are TGTGCCTCTGACCTTCCTACGGGAGGATTGACAGGGACCGATAAACTCATCTTT. The chain recombines TRDV3 with TRDJ1; 9 bases are a match to TRDD2. As TCRdb names no J gene, one was assigned here on the basis of a DNA match to germline. With 4 bases clipped from V and 2 bases from J, the junction kept 20 bases outside the gene matches. This CDR3 is built from 18 residues. Germline assignment: CDR1 TVYSNPD and CDR2 GDNSRS (reference sequence).

As to this clone: TCRdb's protein for this DNA is that of a much larger clone and differs from the translation at residue 10, likely a read error; the protein shown is the DNA translation. The V and J genes are TRDV2 and TRDJ3, with 13 nucleotides matching TRDD3. The J gene, absent from TCRdb, was called here by matching the DNA to germline. The CDR3 runs to 19 residues. CDR1 and CDR2 (germline): GEAIGNYY, EKD. Unmatched junction bases numbered 3, after V lost 2 bases and J lost 0 bases. The CDR3 DNA reads as TGTGCCTGTGACAAACTGGGGGATACGGGCTCCTGGGACACCCGACAGATGTTTTTC. Translating gives CACDKLGDTGSWDTRQMFF.

A remark on this clone: The protein recorded in TCRdb matches a much larger clone and deviates from this DNA's translation at residue 4, suggesting a read error; the protein here is obtained by translating the DNA. The chain couples TRDV1 to TRDJ2, with D unresolved. The J gene was not available in TCRdb and was assigned here by matching the DNA to germline segments. Germline assignment: CDR1 TSWWSYY and CDR2 QGS. The ends were cut back, 8 bases at V and 2 bases at J, with 24 bases in the middle. The CDR3 has 18 residues. The CDR3 loop is CALLRVQRTSSLTAQLFF. In DNA form, the CDR3 reads TGTGCTCTTCTTCGGGTCCAGAGAACGAGTAGCTTGACAGCACAACTCTTCTTT.

In its sample, this clone was seen a few times. A read error likely explains why the TCRdb protein, taken from a much larger clone, differs from this DNA's translation at residue 3; the protein shown is translated from the DNA. The rearrangement uses TRDV1 and TRDJ1; 11 bases fit TRDD3. TCRdb supplies no J gene; here it was assigned by aligning the nucleotide sequence to germline. The germline gives CDR1 TSWWSYY, CDR2 QGS. The CDR3 loop spans 16 amino acids. The DNA of the CDR3 is TGTGCTCCTGGGGAACTAGGGGCTACTGGGGGATATTCACTCATCTTT. Translating it yields CAPGELGATGGYSLIF.

This clone is medium-sized (0.01 to 0.1%) in the sample. Different DNA sequences within this sample yield the same CDR3. The gene calls are TRDV2 and TRDJ1, with 8 nucleotides matching TRDD3. This CDR3 region has 14 residues. Germline CDR1 and CDR2: GEAIGNYY and EKD. J lost 3 bases, V lost 0 bases, and 2 bases had no gene match. CDR3 coding DNA: TGTGCCTGTGACACCGGACTGGGGGCCGATAAACTCATCTTT. This encodes CACDTGLGADKLIF.

This clone was detected a few times. A far larger clone differs by one base, so this is likely a read error. Other DNA sequences from this sample encode an identical CDR3 as well. The chain combines TRDV2 with TRDJ1; 13 bases match TRDD3. The J gene was missing in TCRdb and was found by matching the end of the DNA to germline. The CDR3 runs 19 residues. Germline CDR1 and CDR2: GEAIGNYY and EKD. The CDR3 here is CACERTGGYAGPYTDKLIF. DNA of the CDR3: TGTGCCTGTGAGCGTACTGGGGGATACGCAGGACCGTACACTGATAAACTCATCTTT.

This clone came up many times. The protein held in TCRdb is that of a much larger clone and does not match this DNA's translation at residue 13, likely because of a read error; the protein shown is translated from the DNA. The chain is built from TRDV2 and TRDJ1; 13 nucleotides align to TRDD3. The J gene, not given by TCRdb, was assigned here from a germline match of the nucleotide sequence. Per germline, CDR1 GEAIGNYY and CDR2 EKD. This CDR3 region has 16 residues. The CDR3 loop is CACDILGDTLTDELIF. CDR3 DNA: TGTGCCTGTGACATACTGGGGGATACGCTCACCGATGAACTCATCTTT.

Notes on this clone: TCRdb assigns this DNA the protein of a much larger clone, which departs from its translation at residue 19; this likely reflects a read error, and the protein shown comes from translating the DNA. The chain is built from TRDV1 and TRDJ1, with 13 bases matching TRDD3. This CDR3 has 20 residues. Germline values: CDR1 TSWWSYY, CDR2 QGS. This CDR3 reads CALGELGLFTGGYDTDKLTF. CDR3 DNA sequence: TGTGCTCTTGGGGAACTAGGTCTCTTTACTGGGGGATACGACACCGATAAACTCACCTTT.

To note about this clone: The protein recorded in TCRdb matches a much larger clone and deviates from this DNA's translation at residue 7, suggesting a read error; the protein here is obtained by translating the DNA. V gene TRDV2 combines with J gene TRDJ1; 12 nucleotides agree with TRDD3. TCRdb carries no J gene annotation; the J gene was assigned here by matching the DNA with germline. The germline gives CDR1 GEAIGNYY, CDR2 EKD. CDR3 length: 21 residues. Trimming cost V 0 bases and J 0 bases; bases outside gene matches: 16. Written as DNA, the CDR3 is TGTGCCTGTGACACCGTAGGACTACTGGGGGATACAAATCCGGACACCGATAAACTCATCTTT. Its protein is CACDTVGLLGDTNPDTDKLIF.

This clone was recorded at least ten times. The protein recorded in TCRdb matches a much larger clone and deviates from this DNA's translation at residue 5, suggesting a read error; the protein here is obtained by translating the DNA. J is TRDJ2 and V is TRDV2; a weak D match, TRDD3 (6 bases). CDR3 length: 15 amino acids. Germline V gene data show CDR1 as GEAIGNYY and CDR2 as EKD. V lost 2 bases, J lost 4 bases, and 13 bases lay in between. The CDR3 coding sequence is TGTGCCTGTGACATCGTAGGGGGACGGACAGCACAACTCTTCTTT. Encoded protein: CACDIVGGRTAQLFF.

This clone was seen a handful of times. TCRdb's entry gives the protein of a much larger clone, which mismatches this DNA's translation at residue 10, likely from a read error; the protein reported here is translated from the DNA. J is TRDJ1 and V is TRDV2; tentatively, D is TRDD3 (5 bases). CDR3 length: 16 residues. Germline V CDR1 and CDR2: GEAIGNYY, EKD. With 0 bases removed from V and 5 bases from J, the gap between germline ends came to 18 bases. The CDR3 DNA is TGTGCCTGTGACACCGTCGACGGGGGTGGGGCGGATAAACTCATCTTT. It codes for CACDTVDGGGADKLIF.

In this sample, this clone turned up a few times. TCRdb's entry gives the protein of a much larger clone, which mismatches this DNA's translation at residue 10, likely from a read error; the protein reported here is translated from the DNA. The gene calls are TRDV2 and TRDJ1; TRDD3 agrees at 10 bases. The J gene is not listed in TCRdb, so it was assigned here from a DNA match to germline. The germline CDR1 and CDR2 sequences are GEAIGNYY and EKD. Germline trimming cut 2 bases from V and 4 bases from J; bases unmatched to any gene: 6. This CDR3 is built from 15 residues. The CDR3 coding sequence is TGTGCCTGTGACAATCTGGGGGATAAGATCGATAAACTCATCTTT. As protein: CACDNLGDKIDKLIF.

About this clone: The TCRdb protein comes from a much larger clone and disagrees with this DNA's translation at residue 5, likely due to a read error; the protein given here is derived from the DNA. The V gene is TRDV1, the J gene TRDJ1; TRDD3 aligns across 10 bases. Because TCRdb records no J gene, it was assigned here through a match of the DNA to germline. The germline V gene has CDR1 TSWWSYY and CDR2 QGS. The CDR3 contains 28 residues. CDR3 nucleotide sequence: TGTGCTCTTGGGAAACTTGCCCGAAAAGGGCTTGGGGGATACCCCCTCGATTCCGGTACCCTTTACACCGATAAACTCATCTTT. Its translation: CALGKLARKGLGGYPLDSGTLYTDKLIF.

A few counts support this clone. Only one base separates this from a far larger clonotype, so it likely reflects a read error. The same CDR3 also results from other DNA sequences found in this sample. The genes are TRDV2 and TRDJ3; 9 bases are shared with TRDD3. TCRdb carries no J gene annotation; the J gene was assigned here by matching the DNA with germline. This CDR3 comprises 19 residues. In germline, CDR1 is GEAIGNYY, CDR2 EKD. The V gene end was trimmed by 3 bases and the J gene end by 0 bases; junction bases not matched to a gene: 8. The CDR3, as DNA: TGTGCCTGTGACTCAACCGGGGGATACAGCTCCTGGGACACCCGACAGATGTTTTTC. Translating gives CACDSTGGYSSWDTRQMFF.

This clone has ten or more counts. The TCRdb protein comes from a much larger clone and disagrees with this DNA's translation at residue 9, likely due to a read error; the protein given here is derived from the DNA. V gene TRDV1 combines with J gene TRDJ1, with D possibly TRDD3 on 6 matching bases. Germline CDR1 and CDR2: TSWWSYY and QGS. The CDR3 extends over 23 amino acids. V was clipped by 1 base and J by 0 bases, with 33 bases between them. As DNA, the CDR3 is TGTGCTCTTGGGGAACGATGGGCCCTCCTAGGGGGGGACATCCCAAAGTACACCGATAAACTCATCTTT. The encoded protein is CALGERWALLGGDIPKYTDKLIF.

This clone was counted a few times. For this DNA, TCRdb reports the protein of a much larger clone, which diverges at residue 5, most likely from a read error; the protein presented here is translated directly from the DNA. The gene calls are TRDV2 and TRDJ1, with 12 bases identical to TRDD3. The CDR3 loop spans 18 amino acids. J was trimmed by 0 bases and V by 3 bases; bases with no gene match: 10. Per the germline V gene, CDR1 is GEAIGNYY and CDR2 is EKD. The CDR3 reads CACDSGDWGIPDTDKLIF. The DNA of the CDR3 is TGTGCCTGTGACTCCGGCGACTGGGGGATACCCGACACCGATAAACTCATCTTT.

For this clone: Only one base separates this from a far larger clonotype, so it likely reflects a read error. The sample contains more than one DNA sequence encoding this CDR3. V usage is TRDV2 and J usage is TRDJ1; D not certain. The J gene is absent in TCRdb and was assigned here via DNA matching to germline. The V gene's germline CDR1 is GEAIGNYY and CDR2 EKD. This CDR3 is built from 16 residues. Trimming took 1 base from V and 0 from J, leaving 14 bases between them. The CDR3 region is CACDTHLTKNTDKLIF. Here the CDR3 DNA reads TGTGCCTGTGACACTCACCTGACAAAAAACACCGATAAACTCATCTTT.

Turning to this clone: It differs at one base from a far larger clone, so likely a read error. The V call is TRDV1, the J call TRDJ1, with TRDD3 identical over 10 bases. In the absence of a J gene in TCRdb, the DNA was matched to germline to assign it here. V was pared by 8 bases and J by 0 bases, with 12 bases of the junction left unmatched. The CDR3 sequence is 17 residues long. Germline values: CDR1 TSWWSYY, CDR2 QGS. CDR3 residues: CALLGWGILGYTDKLIF. The CDR3 DNA reads as TGTGCTCTTTTGGGTTGGGGGATACTGGGCTACACCGATAAACTCATCTTT.

This clone was found a few times. TCRdb has a much larger clone's protein, which differs at residue 14 from the translation of this DNA, likely because of a read error; what is shown is the protein translated from the DNA. The chain links TRDV2 to TRDJ3, with 12 bases lining up with TRDD3. TCRdb is silent on the J gene; assignment here came from matching the DNA to germline. CDR1 and CDR2 from the germline V gene are GEAIGNYY and EKD. The CDR3 length is 20 residues. The CDR3 reads CACDTTELGDTPWGTRQMFF. CDR3 sequence (DNA): TGTGCCTGTGACACGACGGAACTGGGGGATACCCCCTGGGGCACCCGACAGATGTTTTTC.

As for this clone: The translation of this DNA and the TCRdb protein of a much larger clone differ at residue 13, probably owing to a read error; the protein shown here is translated from the DNA. The V call is TRDV2, the J call TRDJ1; 10 nucleotides agree with TRDD3. The J gene, left out of TCRdb, was set here by checking the DNA against germline. Per the germline V gene, CDR1 is GEAIGNYY and CDR2 is EKD. This CDR3 is built from 18 residues. The trim removed 0 bases at V and 3 bases at J, leaving 12 bases unmatched. CDR3 region: CACDTPLGGGYPPDKLIF. CDR3 coding DNA: TGTGCCTGTGACACCCCTTTAGGTGGGGGATACCCCCCCGATAAACTCATCTTT.

Concerning this clone: TCRdb's entry gives the protein of a much larger clone, which mismatches this DNA's translation at residue 4, likely from a read error; the protein reported here is translated from the DNA. The chain recombines TRDV2 with TRDJ1; 10 nucleotides agree with TRDD3. Here the J gene was assigned by germline matching of the DNA, as TCRdb has none. Germline V gives CDR1 GEAIGNYY, CDR2 EKD. CDR3 length: 18 residues. CDR3 sequence: CACGTLEGDTRGTDKLIF. The CDR3 region has the DNA TGTGCCTGTGGCACCCTTGAGGGGGATACGCGTGGGACCGATAAACTCATCTTT.

In the case of this clone: The amino acid sequence in TCRdb belongs to a much larger clone and departs from this DNA's translation at residue 17, likely a sequencing read error; the sequence shown is translated from the DNA. The J gene went uncalled, whereas the V gene is TRDV2; the table's D call of TRDD3 was not tested on the DNA. The CDR3 consists of 18 residues. From germline, CDR1 is GEAIGNYY and CDR2 EKD. The CDR3 spells CACDTVGEDTMTRYKLTF. CDR3 nucleotides: TGTGCCTGTGACACCGTGGGAGAGGATACGATGACTCGGTATAAACTCACCTTT.

This clone was detected only a few times. The amino acid sequence in TCRdb belongs to a much larger clone and departs from this DNA's translation at residue 15, likely a sequencing read error; the sequence shown is translated from the DNA. The chain carries TRDV2 and TRDJ1; TRDD3 agrees at 12 bases. TCRdb is silent on the J gene; assignment here came from matching the DNA to germline. Per the germline V gene, CDR1 is GEAIGNYY and CDR2 is EKD. This CDR3 is 18 amino acids long. DNA for the CDR3: TGTGCCTGTGACCGCTGCGTACTGGGGGATACTTACACCGATGAACTCATCTTT. Its translation is CACDRCVLGDTYTDELIF.

Comments on this clone: The protein recorded in TCRdb matches a much larger clone and deviates from this DNA's translation at residue 18, suggesting a read error; the protein here is obtained by translating the DNA. V usage is TRDV1 and J usage is TRDJ1, with D possibly TRDD3 on 7 matching bases. The J gene was not available in TCRdb and was assigned here by matching the DNA to germline segments. Germline assignment: CDR1 TSWWSYY and CDR2 QGS. The CDR3 is made up of 21 amino acids. In DNA, the CDR3 is TGTGCTCTTGGGGTCAGCACCTGTCCTCCTACTGGGGTAGGGTACACCGATAGACTCATCTTT. This codes for CALGVSTCPPTGVGYTDRLIF.